The present entry profiles one TCR beta chain with its context. Its target is not known. In the same sample, other DNA sequences code for this CDR3. This record comes from a study of shared clonotypes between healthy human individuals. Regarding the study as a whole: Four donors had roughly 5% of their naive CD4 clonotypes in common.

Using about 220 ng DNA, some 30,000 T cell genomes, the sorted-subset replicate PCRs were run. Methods used by the authors: ImmunoSEQ output lacked quality scores and full-length reads, limiting matched filtering. Only in-frame clones appear in the TCRdb table, and some are missing; sequencing was by immunoSEQ multiplex PCR. V, J and clone size are those of that table, while D and trimming were read from the DNA. The sample carries millions of clones, over 85% recorded once. Germline V CDR1 and CDR2: MDHEN, SYDVKM. There are 14 residues in the CDR3. The germline V and J ends were trimmed by 5 bases and 0 bases, with 8 bases remaining between them.

The chain couples TRBV28 to TRBJ1-5, with TRBD1 as a possible D gene (5 bases). This receptor was obtained from a man aged 18 to 29 in good health. Sequencing was performed on naive CD4+ T cells sorted from blood. Documented subset: CD45RA+ positively selected. CDR3 sequence: CASSLGGSNQPQHF. CDR3 nucleotides: TGTGCCAGCAGTCTGGGGGGTAGCAATCAGCCCCAGCATTTT.